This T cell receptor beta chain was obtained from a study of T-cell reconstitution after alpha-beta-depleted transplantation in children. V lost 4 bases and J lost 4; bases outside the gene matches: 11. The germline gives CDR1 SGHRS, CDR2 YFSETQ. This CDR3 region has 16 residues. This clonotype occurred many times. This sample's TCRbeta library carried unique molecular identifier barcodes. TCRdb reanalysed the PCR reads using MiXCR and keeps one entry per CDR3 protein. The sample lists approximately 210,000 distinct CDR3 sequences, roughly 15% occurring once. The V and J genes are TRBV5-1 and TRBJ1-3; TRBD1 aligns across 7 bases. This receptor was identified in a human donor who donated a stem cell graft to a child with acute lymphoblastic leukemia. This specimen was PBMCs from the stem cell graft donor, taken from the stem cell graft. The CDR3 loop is CASSPRQGTPGNTIYF. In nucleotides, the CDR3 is TGCGCCAGCAGCCCTAGACAGGGAACGCCCGGAAACACCATATATTTT.